This T cell receptor beta chain emerged from a study of human T cells and chemical hapten exposure. Background on the study: Investigators sensitized about 2 cm by about 2 cm of upper inner arm skin with 2% DPC. Mostly female, the patients presented with alopecia areata, totalis or universalis. Findings and limits, study-wide: Expanded TCRs grouped into significantly more large CDR3 similarity clusters than controls produced.

Stated time point: pre-sensitization, week 0. Stated treatment: therapeutic diphenylcyclopropenone sensitization with weekly scalp DPC. This clonotype was counted many times. Its antigen is not identified. TCRdb redid the calling of the RACE reads with MiXCR, one entry per CDR3 protein. The sample includes some 330,000 distinct CDR3 sequences, around 5.5% of them seen just once. The CDR3 loop spans 13 amino acids. The V end was cut by 7 bases, the J end by 2 bases, with 10 bases between. The germline CDR1 and CDR2 sequences are MNHEY and SVGEGT. The chain uses TRBV6-2 or TRBV6-3 and TRBJ2-3; perhaps TRBD1 as D (6 bases). The clonotype comes from a woman under 30 with alopecia areata. Some clones in this sample may be carry-over from other donors' samples. The starting material was whole blood, obtained in connection with sensitization to the hapten diphenylcyclopropenone (DPC). Here the CDR3 DNA reads TGTGCCAGCACGGGACATACCACAGATACGCAGTATTTT. Translated: CASTGHTTDTQYF.